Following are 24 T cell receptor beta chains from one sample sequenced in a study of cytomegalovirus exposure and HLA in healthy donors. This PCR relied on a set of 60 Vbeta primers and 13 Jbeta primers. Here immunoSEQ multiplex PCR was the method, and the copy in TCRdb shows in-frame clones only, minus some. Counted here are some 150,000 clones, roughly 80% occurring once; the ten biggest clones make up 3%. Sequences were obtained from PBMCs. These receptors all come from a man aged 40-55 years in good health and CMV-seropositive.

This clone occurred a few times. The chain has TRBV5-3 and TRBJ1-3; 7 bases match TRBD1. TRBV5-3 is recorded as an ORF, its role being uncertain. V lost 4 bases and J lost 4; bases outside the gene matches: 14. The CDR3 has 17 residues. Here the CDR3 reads CARSPRGFGPKGNTIYF. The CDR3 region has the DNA TGTGCCAGAAGCCCCAGGGGGTTCGGCCCGAAAGGAAACACCATATATTTT.

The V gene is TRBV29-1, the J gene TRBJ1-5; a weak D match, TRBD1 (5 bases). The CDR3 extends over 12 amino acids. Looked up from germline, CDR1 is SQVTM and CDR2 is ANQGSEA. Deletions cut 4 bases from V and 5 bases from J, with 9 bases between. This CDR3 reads CSVGGGDQPQHF. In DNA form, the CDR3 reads TGCAGCGTTGGGGGCGGAGATCAGCCCCAGCATTTT.

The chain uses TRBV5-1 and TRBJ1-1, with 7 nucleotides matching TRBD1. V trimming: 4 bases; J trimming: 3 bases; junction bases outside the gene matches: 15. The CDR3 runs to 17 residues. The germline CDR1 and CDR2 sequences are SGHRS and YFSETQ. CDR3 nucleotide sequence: TGCGCCAGCAGCCTACCTCCGGGACAGACCCAATACACTGAAGCTTTCTTT. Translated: CASSLPPGQTQYTEAFF. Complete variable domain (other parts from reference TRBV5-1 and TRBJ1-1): KAGVTQTPRYLIKTRGQQVTLSCSPISGHRSVSWYQQTPGQGLQFLFEYFSETQRNKGNFPGRFSGRQFSNSRSEMNVSTLELGDSALYLCASSLPPGQTQYTEAFFGQGTRLTVV.

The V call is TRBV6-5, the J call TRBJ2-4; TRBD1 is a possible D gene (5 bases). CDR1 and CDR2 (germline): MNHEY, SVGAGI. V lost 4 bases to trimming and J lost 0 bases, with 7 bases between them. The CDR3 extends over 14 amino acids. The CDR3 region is CASSSGIAKNIQYF. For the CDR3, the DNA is TGTGCCAGCAGTTCAGGGATAGCCAAAAACATTCAGTACTTC.

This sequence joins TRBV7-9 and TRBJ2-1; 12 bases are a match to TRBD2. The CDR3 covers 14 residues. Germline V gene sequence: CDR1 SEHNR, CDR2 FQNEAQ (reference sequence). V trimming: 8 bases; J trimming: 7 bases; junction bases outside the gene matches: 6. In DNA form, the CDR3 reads TGTGCCAGCGCGACTAGCGGGAGTACAAATGAGCAGTTCTTC. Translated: CASATSGSTNEQFF.

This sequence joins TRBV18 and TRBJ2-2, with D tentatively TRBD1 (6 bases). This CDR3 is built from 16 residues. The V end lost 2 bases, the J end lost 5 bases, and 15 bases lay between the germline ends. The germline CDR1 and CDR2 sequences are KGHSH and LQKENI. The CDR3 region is CASSPSLQGWTGELFF. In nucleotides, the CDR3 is TGTGCCAGCTCACCAAGCCTACAGGGATGGACCGGGGAGCTGTTTTTT. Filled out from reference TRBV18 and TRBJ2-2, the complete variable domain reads NAGVMQNPRHLVRRRGQEARLRCSPMKGHSHVYWYRQLPEEGLKFMVYLQKENIIDESGMPKERFSAEFPKEGPSILRIQQVVRGDSAAYFCASSPSLQGWTGELFFGEGSRLTVL.

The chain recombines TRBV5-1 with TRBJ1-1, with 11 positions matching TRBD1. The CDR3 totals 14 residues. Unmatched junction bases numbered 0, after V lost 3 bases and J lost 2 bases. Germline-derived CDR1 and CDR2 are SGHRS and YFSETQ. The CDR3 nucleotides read TGCGCCAGCAGCTGGACAGGGGGCAACACTGAAGCTTTCTTT. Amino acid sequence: CASSWTGGNTEAFF. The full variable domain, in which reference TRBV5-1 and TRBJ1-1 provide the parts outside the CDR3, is KAGVTQTPRYLIKTRGQQVTLSCSPISGHRSVSWYQQTPGQGLQFLFEYFSETQRNKGNFPGRFSGRQFSNSRSEMNVSTLELGDSALYLCASSWTGGNTEAFFGQGTRLTVV.

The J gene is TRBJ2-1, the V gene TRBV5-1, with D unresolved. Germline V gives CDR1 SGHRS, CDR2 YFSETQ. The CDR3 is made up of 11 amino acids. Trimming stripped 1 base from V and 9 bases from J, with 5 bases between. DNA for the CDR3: TGCGCCAGCAGCTTGCTCTTTGAGCAGTTCTTC. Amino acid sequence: CASSLLFEQFF.

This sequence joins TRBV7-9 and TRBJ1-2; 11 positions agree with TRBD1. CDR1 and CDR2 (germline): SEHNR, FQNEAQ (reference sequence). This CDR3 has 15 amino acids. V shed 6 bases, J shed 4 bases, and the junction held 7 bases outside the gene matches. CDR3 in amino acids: CASSQGQGAIYGYTF. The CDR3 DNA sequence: TGTGCCAGCAGTCAAGGACAGGGGGCAATCTATGGCTACACCTTC. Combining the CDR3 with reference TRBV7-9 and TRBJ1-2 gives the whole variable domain DTGVSQNPRHKITKRGQNVTFRCDPISEHNRLYWYRQTLGQGPEFLTYFQNEAQLEKSRLLSDRFSAERPKGSFSTLEIQRTEQGDSAMYLCASSQGQGAIYGYTFGSGTRLTVV.

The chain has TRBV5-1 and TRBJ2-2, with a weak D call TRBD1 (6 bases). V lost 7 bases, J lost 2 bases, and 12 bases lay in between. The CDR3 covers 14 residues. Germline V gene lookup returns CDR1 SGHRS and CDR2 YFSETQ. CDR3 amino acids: CASQGNINTGELFF. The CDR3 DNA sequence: TGCGCCAGCCAGGGGAATATCAACACCGGGGAGCTGTTTTTT.

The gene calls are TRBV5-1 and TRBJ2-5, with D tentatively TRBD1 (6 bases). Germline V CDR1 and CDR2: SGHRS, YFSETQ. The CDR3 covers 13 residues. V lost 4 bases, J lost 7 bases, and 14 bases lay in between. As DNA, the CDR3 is TGCGCCAGCAGCATGACAGGAGAGGGGACCCAGTACTTC. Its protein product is CASSMTGEGTQYF.

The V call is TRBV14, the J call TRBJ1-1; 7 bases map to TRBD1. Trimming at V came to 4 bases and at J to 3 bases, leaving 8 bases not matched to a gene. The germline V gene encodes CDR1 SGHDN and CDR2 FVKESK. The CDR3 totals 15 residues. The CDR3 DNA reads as TGTGCCAGCAGCCGAGTGCAGGGGGTCGACACTGAAGCTTTCTTT. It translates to CASSRVQGVDTEAFF.

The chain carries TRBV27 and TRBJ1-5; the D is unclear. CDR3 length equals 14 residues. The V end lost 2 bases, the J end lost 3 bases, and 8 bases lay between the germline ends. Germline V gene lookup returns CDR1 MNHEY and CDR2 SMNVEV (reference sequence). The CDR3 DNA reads TGTGCCAGCAGTTTAAGAGGGCCCAATCAGCCCCAGCATTTT. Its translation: CASSLRGPNQPQHF.

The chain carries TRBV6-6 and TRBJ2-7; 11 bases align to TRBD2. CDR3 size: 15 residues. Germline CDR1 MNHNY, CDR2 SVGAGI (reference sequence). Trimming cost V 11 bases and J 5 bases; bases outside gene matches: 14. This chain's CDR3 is CAARGSGRGGHEQYF. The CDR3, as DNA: TGTGCCGCGCGGGGTAGCGGGAGGGGGGGGCACGAGCAGTACTTC.

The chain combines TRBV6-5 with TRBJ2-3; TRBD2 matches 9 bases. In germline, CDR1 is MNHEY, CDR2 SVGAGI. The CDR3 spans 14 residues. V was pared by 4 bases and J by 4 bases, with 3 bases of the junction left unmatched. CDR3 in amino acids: CASSSRTSADTQYF. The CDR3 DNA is TGTGCCAGCAGTTCACGGACTAGCGCAGATACGCAGTATTTT.

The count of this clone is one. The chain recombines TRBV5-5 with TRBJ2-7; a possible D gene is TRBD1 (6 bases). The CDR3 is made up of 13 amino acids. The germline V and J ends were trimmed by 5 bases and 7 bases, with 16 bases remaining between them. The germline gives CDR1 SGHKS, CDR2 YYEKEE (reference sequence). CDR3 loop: CASSLQGVGEQYF. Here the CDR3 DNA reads TGTGCCAGCAGTTTACAGGGCGTGGGGGAGCAGTACTTC. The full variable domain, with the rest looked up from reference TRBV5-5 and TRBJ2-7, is DAGVTQSPTHLIKTRGQQVTLRCSPISGHKSVSWYQQVLGQGPQFIFQYYEKEERGRGNFPDRFSARQFPNYSSELNVNALLLGDSALYLCASSLQGVGEQYFGPGTRLTVT.

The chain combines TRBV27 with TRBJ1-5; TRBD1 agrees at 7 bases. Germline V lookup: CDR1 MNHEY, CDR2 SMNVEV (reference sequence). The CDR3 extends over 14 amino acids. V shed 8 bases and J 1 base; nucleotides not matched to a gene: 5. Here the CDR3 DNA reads TGTGCCAGCGGGCCGGGACAGAGCAATCAGCCCCAGCATTTT. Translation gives CASGPGQSNQPQHF.

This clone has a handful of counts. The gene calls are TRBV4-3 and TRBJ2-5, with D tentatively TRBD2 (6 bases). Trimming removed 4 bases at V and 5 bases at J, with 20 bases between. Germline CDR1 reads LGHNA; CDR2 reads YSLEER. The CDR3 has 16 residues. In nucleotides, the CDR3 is TGCGCCAGCAGCCTACAAGCCCGCGGGAACGGGGAGACCCAGTACTTC. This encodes CASSLQARGNGETQYF.

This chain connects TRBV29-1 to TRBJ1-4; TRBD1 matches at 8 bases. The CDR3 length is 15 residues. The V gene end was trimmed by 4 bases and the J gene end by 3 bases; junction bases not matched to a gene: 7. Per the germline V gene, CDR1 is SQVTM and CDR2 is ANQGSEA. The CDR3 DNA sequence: TGCAGCGTTGGGAACTCACAGGGGGCTAATGAAAAACTGTTTTTT. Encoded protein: CSVGNSQGANEKLFF.

The CDR3 DNA is TGTGCCTCCTGGGGGAGCGGGAGCGGCCAGGGGCAGTTCTTC. It yields the protein CASWGSGSGQGQFF. The chain links TRBV28 to TRBJ2-1, with 8 bases identical to TRBD2. CDR3 size: 14 residues. V gave up 11 bases and J gave up 12 bases; unmatched junction bases: 18. Per the germline V gene, CDR1 is MDHEN and CDR2 is SYDVKM. The whole variable domain, remainder taken from reference TRBV28 and TRBJ2-1, is DVKVTQSSRYLVKRTGEKVFLECVQDMDHENMFWYRQDPGLGLRLIYFSYDVKMKEKGDIPEGYSVSREKKERFSLILESASTNQTSMYLCASWGSGSGQGQFFGPGTRLTVL.

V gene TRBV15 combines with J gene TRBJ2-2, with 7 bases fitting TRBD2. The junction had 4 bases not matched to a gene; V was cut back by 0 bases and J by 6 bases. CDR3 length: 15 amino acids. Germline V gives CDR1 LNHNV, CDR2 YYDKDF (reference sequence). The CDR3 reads CATSREPGLAGELFF. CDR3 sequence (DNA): TGTGCCACCAGCAGAGAACCCGGACTAGCCGGGGAGCTGTTTTTT.

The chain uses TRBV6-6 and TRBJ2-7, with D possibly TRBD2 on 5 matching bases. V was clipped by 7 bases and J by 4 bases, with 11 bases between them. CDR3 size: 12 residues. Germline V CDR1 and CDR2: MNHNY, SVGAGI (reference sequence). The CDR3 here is CASKSSTYEQYF. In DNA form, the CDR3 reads TGTGCCAGCAAATCTAGCACGTACGAGCAGTACTTC.

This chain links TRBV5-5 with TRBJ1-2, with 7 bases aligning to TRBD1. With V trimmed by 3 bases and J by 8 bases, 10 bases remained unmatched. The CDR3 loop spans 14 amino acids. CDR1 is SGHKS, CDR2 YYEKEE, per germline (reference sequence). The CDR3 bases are TGTGCCAGCAGCTCGGAGGGCAGGGGGTACGGCTACACCTTC. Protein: CASSSEGRGYGYTF. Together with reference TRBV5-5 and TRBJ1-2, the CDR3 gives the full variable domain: DAGVTQSPTHLIKTRGQQVTLRCSPISGHKSVSWYQQVLGQGPQFIFQYYEKEERGRGNFPDRFSARQFPNYSSELNVNALLLGDSALYLCASSSEGRGYGYTFGSGTRLTVV.

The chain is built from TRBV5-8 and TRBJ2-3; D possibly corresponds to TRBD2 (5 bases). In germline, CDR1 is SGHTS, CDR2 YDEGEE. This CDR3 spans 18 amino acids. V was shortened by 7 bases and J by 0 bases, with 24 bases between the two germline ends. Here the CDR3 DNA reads TGTGCCAGCCCACTCGGTGTTCCCCGGGAAGCTAGCACAGATACGCAGTATTTT. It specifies CASPLGVPREASTDTQYF.